Presented here are 9 T cell receptor beta chains from one specimen sequenced in a study of tumor and adjacent non-tumor tissue in lung cancer (dated by TCRdb to between 2017 and 2018). The protocol used for the library was multiplex PCR. Sequencing relied on an Illumina HiSeq 2500. TCRbeta libraries were built by three rounds of nested PCR using primers (Table S4), following protocols modified from ARM-PCR. TCRdb reanalyzed the raw reads on its own, using fastp at Q25 for trimming and MiXCR for clone calling, and kept in-frame beta chains. Rows with a matching CDR3 protein are joined into one entry that keeps the most common DNA and genes. The sample profile shows tens of thousands of distinct CDR3 sequences; approximately 63% of them were found once. The top ten clones comprise about 19% of the sample. RNA was extracted from bulk unsorted tissue and checked for quality with a NanoDrop ND-1000 and an Agilent 2100.

The sequencing input was lung tumor tissue. Receptors were obtained from a man aged 45 to 65 with non-small cell lung cancer.

This clonotype has a handful of counts. The gene calls are TRBV28 and TRBJ1-1, with D possibly matching TRBD1 (5 bases). Germline-derived CDR1 and CDR2 are MDHEN and SYDVKM. The V and J ends lost 4 bases and 4 bases respectively, with 13 bases between them. The CDR3 is 14 amino acids. The CDR3 spells CASSSPAGTTEAFF. CDR3 DNA sequence: TGTGCCAGCAGTTCACCGGCAGGGACCACTGAAGCTTTCTTT.

Of note for this clonotype: A much larger clone differs by one base, so this may be a read error. The CDR3: CASTPGIGATGELFF. CDR3 DNA: TGTGCCAGCACCCCCGGGATAGGGGCAACCGGGGAGCTGTTTTTT. The V call is TRBV7-9, the J call TRBJ2-2; D could derive from TRBD1 or TRBD2 (5 bases each). Trimming pared 7 bases from V and 5 bases from J, leaving 17 bases between. Germline CDR1 and CDR2: SEHNR and FQNEAQ (reference sequence). This CDR3 comprises 15 residues.

Note on this clonotype: An end of the junction differs from the germline gene, which may be a read error. The chain couples TRBV11-3 to TRBJ2-2; D may be TRBD2 (6 bases). Per the germline V gene, CDR1 is SGHNT and CDR2 is YENEEA. This CDR3 contains 14 residues. The CDR3 region is CASSPNMRGGELSF. The DNA of the CDR3 is TGTGCCAGCAGCCCCAACATGCGTGGCGGGGAGCTTTCTTTT. The whole variable domain, remainder taken from reference TRBV11-3 and TRBJ2-2, is EAGVVQSPRYKIIEKKQPVAFWCNPISGHNTLYWYLQNLGQGPELLIRYENEEAVDDSQLPKDRFSAERLKGVDSTLKIQPAELGDSAVYLCASSPNMRGGELSFGEGSRLTVL.

About this clonotype: One end of the junction is discordant with germline, which a read error may explain. V gene TRBV11-1 combines with J gene TRBJ1-1; 10 positions match TRBD1. Germline CDR1 and CDR2: SGHAT and FQDESV (reference sequence). The CDR3 runs 13 residues. The CDR3 sequence: CSSSLGTGDEAFF. CDR3 in DNA: TGTTCCAGTAGCCTCGGGACAGGGGATGAAGCTTTCTTT.

As concerns this clonotype: Possible read error: a much larger clone is one base away. This chain connects TRBV5-4 to TRBJ2-5; D gene ambiguous. CDR3 length: 12 residues. Germline lookup yields CDR1 SGHNT and CDR2 YYREEE (reference sequence). In DNA form, the CDR3 reads TGTGCCAGCAGCTTGTACCAAGGGACCCAGTACTTC. Its translation: CASSLYQGTQYF.

Comments on this clonotype: Germline is not matched at one junction end, which may reflect a read error. The chain is built from TRBV29-1 and TRBJ1-2; D is perhaps TRBD1 (6 bases). The CDR3 is made up of 10 amino acids. CDR1 and CDR2 from the germline V gene are SQVTM and ANQGSEA. This CDR3 reads CSVGQYDYTF. The DNA for the CDR3 is TGCAGTGTTGGACAGTATGACTACACCTTC.

On this clonotype itself: No conserved phenylalanine or tryptophan ends this CDR3, so it is likely a read error. The chain combines TRBV20-1 with TRBJ1-2, with a possible D match to TRBD1 (5 bases). The CDR3 consists of 14 residues. V was trimmed by 2 bases and J by 4 bases, leaving 14 bases between them. The germline V gene has CDR1 DFQATT and CDR2 SNEGSKA (reference sequence). CDR3 loop: CSARIPRDGYGYTL. The CDR3 nucleotides read TGCAGTGCTAGAATCCCCCGGGACGGCTATGGCTACACCCTC.

Worth noting for this clonotype: Compared with germline, one end of the junction differs, possibly owing to a read error. V is TRBV27 and J is TRBJ1-1; TRBD1 matches 8 bases. CDR1 is MNHEY, CDR2 SMNVEV, per germline (reference sequence). CDR3 size: 16 residues. The CDR3 DNA is TGTGCCGGCAGTCCTCACCGGGACAGGCTGAACACTGAAGCTTTCTTT. Its translation is CAGSPHRDRLNTEAFF.

V gene TRBV4-2 combines with J gene TRBJ2-3; 9 nucleotides line up with TRBD2. This CDR3 spans 14 amino acids. With V trimmed by 4 bases and J by 10 bases, 9 bases remained unmatched. Germline CDR1 is LGHNA and CDR2 is YNFKEQ. The CDR3 coding sequence is TGTGCCAGCAGCCCGGGACTAGCAGGCGATTCGCAGTATTTT. As protein: CASSPGLAGDSQYF.